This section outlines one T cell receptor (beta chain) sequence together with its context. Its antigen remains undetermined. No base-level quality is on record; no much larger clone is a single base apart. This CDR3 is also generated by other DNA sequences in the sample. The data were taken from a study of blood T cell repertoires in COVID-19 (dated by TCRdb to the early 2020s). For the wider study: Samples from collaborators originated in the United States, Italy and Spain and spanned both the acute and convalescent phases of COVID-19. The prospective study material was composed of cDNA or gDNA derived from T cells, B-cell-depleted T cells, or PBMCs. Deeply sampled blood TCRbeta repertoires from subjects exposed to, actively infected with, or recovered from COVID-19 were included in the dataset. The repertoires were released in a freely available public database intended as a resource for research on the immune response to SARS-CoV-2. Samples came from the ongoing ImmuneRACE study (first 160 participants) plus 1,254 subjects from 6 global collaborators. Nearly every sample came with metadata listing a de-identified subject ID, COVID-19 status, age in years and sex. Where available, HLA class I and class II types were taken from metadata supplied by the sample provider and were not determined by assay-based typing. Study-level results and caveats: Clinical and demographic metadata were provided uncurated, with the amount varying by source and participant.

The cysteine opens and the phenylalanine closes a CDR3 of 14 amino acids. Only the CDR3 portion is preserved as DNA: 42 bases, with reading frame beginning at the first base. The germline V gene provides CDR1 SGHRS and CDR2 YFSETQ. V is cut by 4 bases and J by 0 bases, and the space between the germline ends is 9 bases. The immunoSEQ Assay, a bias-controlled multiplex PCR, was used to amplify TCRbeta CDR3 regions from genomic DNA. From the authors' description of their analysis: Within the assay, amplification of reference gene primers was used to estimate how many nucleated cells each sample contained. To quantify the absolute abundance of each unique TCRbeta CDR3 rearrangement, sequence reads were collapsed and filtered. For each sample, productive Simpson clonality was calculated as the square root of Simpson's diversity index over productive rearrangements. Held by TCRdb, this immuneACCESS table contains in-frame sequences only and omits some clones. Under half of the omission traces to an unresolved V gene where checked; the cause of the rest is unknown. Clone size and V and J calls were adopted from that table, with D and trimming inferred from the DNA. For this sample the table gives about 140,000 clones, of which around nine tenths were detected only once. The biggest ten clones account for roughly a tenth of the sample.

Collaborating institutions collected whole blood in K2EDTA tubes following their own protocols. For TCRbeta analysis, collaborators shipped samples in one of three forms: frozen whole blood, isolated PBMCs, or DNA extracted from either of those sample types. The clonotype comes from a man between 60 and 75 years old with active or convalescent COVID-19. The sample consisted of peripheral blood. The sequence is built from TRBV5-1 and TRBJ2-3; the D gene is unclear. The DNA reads TGCGCCAGCAGCCTATCAGGAAGCACAGATACGCAGTATTTT. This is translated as CASSLSGSTDTQYF.